This passage covers 30 T cell receptor beta chains from one sample sequenced in a study of cytotoxic CD8 clonotypes in ibrutinib-treated CLL (dated by TCRdb to the early 2020s). The method was the immunoSEQ multiplex PCR assay. TCRdb's version of the immuneACCESS table is confined to in-frame rearrangements and falls short of the full clone set. An unresolved V gene accounts for under half of the shortfall where checked; the remainder is of unknown origin. The table for this sample lists about 140,000 clones; more than 75% of them were counted only once. 7.6% of the sample is in the top ten clones. Sequencing used PBMCs, obtained after 36 months of ibrutinib treatment. The origin of the receptors is a human donor with chronic lymphocytic leukemia.

This chain links TRBV10-3 with TRBJ2-7; tentative D call: TRBD1 (5 bases). Germline lookup yields CDR1 ENHRY and CDR2 SYGVKD. Trimming removed 0 bases from V and 0 bases from J, with 15 bases in between. This CDR3 is built from 17 residues. In DNA form, the CDR3 reads TGTGCCATCAGTGAGTCGTTAGGGCAGGGCCTCTCCTACGAGCAGTACTTC. Translating it yields CAISESLGQGLSYEQYF.

The chain joins TRBV18 to TRBJ2-1; 7 nucleotides line up with TRBD2. Germline lookup yields CDR1 KGHSH and CDR2 LQKENI. The CDR3 is 17 residues long. V trimming: 0 bases; J trimming: 12 bases; junction bases outside the gene matches: 17. The CDR3, as DNA: TGTGCCAGCTCACCACCGGAAGGGTCTAGCGGCTATTTGGGGCAGTTCTTC. Its protein is CASSPPEGSSGYLGQFF.

The chain couples TRBV19 to TRBJ2-3, with D tentatively TRBD1 (6 bases). Germline CDR1 LNHDA, CDR2 SQIVND (reference sequence). The CDR3 is 15 residues long. V lost 8 bases and J 0 bases, leaving 15 bases between the germline ends. CDR3 sequence reads: CASSPDRTSTDTQYF. In nucleotides, the CDR3 is TGTGCCAGTTCCCCAGACAGGACTAGCACAGATACGCAGTATTTT.

The chain uses TRBV27 and TRBJ1-6; D is undetermined. This CDR3 has 13 residues. Germline CDR1 and CDR2: MNHEY and SMNVEV (reference sequence). V was cut by 0 bases and J by 7 bases, with 4 bases left in between. CDR3 region: CASSLSGNSPLHF. The CDR3 nucleotides read TGTGCCAGCAGTTTATCTGGGAATTCACCCCTCCACTTT.

The chain combines TRBV9 with TRBJ2-5, with D tentatively TRBD2 (5 bases). Germline-derived CDR1 and CDR2 are SGDLS and YYNGEE. The CDR3 extends over 13 amino acids. Trimming cost V 3 bases and J 4 bases, with 10 bases left between them. The CDR3 DNA reads as TGTGCCAGCAGCGCGGATGGAGGAGAGACCCAGTACTTC. This sequence encodes CASSADGGETQYF. The whole variable domain, remainder taken from reference TRBV9 and TRBJ2-5, is DSGVTQTPKHLITATGQRVTLRCSPRSGDLSVYWYQQSLDQGLQFLIQYYNGEERAKGNILERFSAQQFPDLHSELNLSSLELGDSALYFCASSADGGETQYFGPGTRLLVL.

The chain uses TRBV6-5 and TRBJ1-2; unclear D gene. The V and J ends lost 2 bases and 6 bases respectively, with 19 bases between them. Germline CDR1 is MNHEY and CDR2 is SVGAGI. This CDR3 contains 16 residues. The DNA for the CDR3 is TGTGCCAGCAGTTACCCCCATATTGCCATAGAACATGGCTACACCTTC. Translated: CASSYPHIAIEHGYTF.

V is TRBV2 and J is TRBJ1-1; TRBD1 aligns across 11 bases. The V and J ends lost 4 bases and 6 bases, in that order; junction bases with no gene match: 7. This CDR3 region has 15 residues. CDR1 SNHLY and CDR2 FYNNEI come from the germline V gene. CDR3 sequence: CASSVEGQGGSEAFF. In DNA, the CDR3 is TGTGCCAGCAGTGTTGAGGGACAGGGGGGTTCTGAAGCTTTCTTT.

The chain is built from TRBV7-9 and TRBJ1-5; no reliable D call. The CDR3 contains 12 residues. Germline CDR1 reads SEHNR; CDR2 reads FQNEAQ (reference sequence). Between the trimmed V and J ends, which lost 5 bases and 5 bases, there was a span of 7 bases. CDR3 coding DNA: TGTGCCAGCAGCAGCCAGGATCAGCCCCAGCATTTT. This sequence encodes CASSSQDQPQHF.

This rearrangement joins TRBV28 to TRBJ1-2, with a weak D call TRBD1 (5 bases). Trimming removed 6 bases at V and 1 base at J, with 15 bases between. Germline lookup yields CDR1 MDHEN and CDR2 SYDVKM. This CDR3 region has 15 residues. The CDR3 nucleotides are TGTGCCAGCAGCCCACCCGACAGAAATAACTATGGCTACACCTTC. The encoded protein is CASSPPDRNNYGYTF.

The chain employs TRBV30 and TRBJ1-6; no firm D call. This CDR3 is 15 amino acids long. Germline V gene data show CDR1 as GTSNPN and CDR2 as SVGIG (reference sequence). V was cut by 2 bases and J by 0 bases, with 8 bases left in between. CDR3 amino acids: CAWSPASSYNSPLHF. CDR3 DNA sequence: TGTGCCTGGAGTCCAGCGAGCTCCTATAATTCACCCCTCCACTTT.

The chain combines TRBV6-1 with TRBJ1-3; possible D gene TRBD1, 6 bases. The CDR3 runs 16 residues. V gave up 1 base and J gave up 0 bases, with 10 bases separating them. Germline lookup yields CDR1 MNHNS and CDR2 SASEGT. The CDR3 protein is CASSEGNRASGNTIYF. DNA of the CDR3: TGTGCCAGCAGTGAAGGGAACAGGGCCTCTGGAAACACCATATATTTT.

The chain carries TRBV28 and TRBJ1-2; 8 nucleotides align to TRBD1. The CDR3 consists of 15 residues. From germline, CDR1 is MDHEN and CDR2 SYDVKM. The ends lost 6 bases at V and 7 bases at J; junction bases unmatched: 13. DNA for the CDR3: TGTGCCAGCAGGATAAACAGGGGGGTTAGGAGTGGCTACACCTTC. It is translated as CASRINRGVRSGYTF.

V gene TRBV7-2 combines with J gene TRBJ2-7, with D hard to call. The CDR3 has 15 amino acids. Trimming removed 2 bases at V and 5 bases at J, with 16 bases between. Germline V CDR1 and CDR2: SGHTA, FQGNSA. This CDR3 is CASSLMFQQLNEQYF. The CDR3 DNA reads as TGTGCCAGCAGCTTAATGTTCCAGCAGCTTAACGAGCAGTACTTC.

This sequence joins TRBV4-2 and TRBJ1-6; TRBD1 aligns across 9 bases. There are 14 residues in the CDR3. Germline assignment: CDR1 LGHNA and CDR2 YNFKEQ. Unmatched junction bases numbered 3, after V lost 4 bases and J lost 8 bases. CDR3 coding DNA: TGTGCCAGCAGCCCCCGGACAGGGGATTCACCCCTCCACTTT. Protein sequence: CASSPRTGDSPLHF.

The chain combines TRBV25-1 with TRBJ2-5, with D possibly being TRBD2 (5 bases). The CDR3 runs to 16 residues. The germline CDR1 and CDR2 sequences are MGHDK and SYGVNS. Trimming stripped 8 bases from V and 0 bases from J, with 19 bases between. CDR3 DNA: TGTGCCAGCCTTCGAATTACGGGCGGGTACCAAGAGACCCAGTACTTC. It yields the protein CASLRITGGYQETQYF.

The sample holds a few counts of this clone. Mismatch with germline at one junction end may stem from a read error. The J gene is TRBJ1-2, the V gene TRBV27, with 7 bases identical to TRBD1. The CDR3 covers 15 residues. The germline gives CDR1 MNHEY, CDR2 SMNVEV (reference sequence). The CDR3 region has the DNA TGTGCCAGCAGTCTATCGACAGGGTCCTATGGGGGCTACACCTTC. The encoded protein is CASSLSTGSYGGYTF.

The gene calls are TRBV7-9 and TRBJ1-1; possibly TRBD1 for D (5 bases). The CDR3 totals 14 residues. Trimming stripped 1 base from V and 1 base from J, with 7 bases between. CDR1 is SEHNR and CDR2 is FQNEAQ in the germline V gene (reference sequence). CDR3 loop: CASSLGGENTEAFF. CDR3 nucleotides: TGTGCCAGCAGCTTAGGGGGGGAGAACACTGAAGCTTTCTTT.

The CDR3 DNA follows: TGTGCCAGCGCGGGACAGGGGGTTGGCTACACCTTC. Amino acids: CASAGQGVGYTF. V gene TRBV28 combines with J gene TRBJ1-2; 11 bases align to TRBD1. The CDR3 totals 12 residues. CDR1 and CDR2 from the germline V gene are MDHEN and SYDVKM. V lost 8 bases to trimming and J lost 7 bases; unmatched junction nucleotides: 3.

The chain employs TRBV18 and TRBJ1-1; D gene ambiguous. The germline V and J ends were trimmed by 1 base and 8 bases, with 8 bases remaining between them. Per the germline V gene, CDR1 is KGHSH and CDR2 is LQKENI. There are 12 residues in the CDR3. CDR3: CASSPLVGEAFF. The CDR3 bases are TGTGCCAGCTCACCACTCGTCGGGGAAGCTTTCTTT.

V usage is TRBV30 and J usage is TRBJ1-2; D is undetermined. There are 10 residues in the CDR3. The V end lost 2 bases, the J end lost 4 bases, and 2 bases lay between the germline ends. Per germline, CDR1 GTSNPN and CDR2 SVGIG (reference sequence). The CDR3 coding sequence is TGTGCCTGGAGTTCCTATGGCTACACCTTC. It yields the protein CAWSSYGYTF.

The chain recombines TRBV28 with TRBJ1-1; D is uncertain. Trimming pared 10 bases from V and 5 bases from J, leaving 14 bases between. CDR1 and CDR2 from the germline V gene are MDHEN and SYDVKM. The CDR3 length is 12 residues. The CDR3 DNA is TGTGCCACCCTGGTACTGGGGACTGAAGCTTTCTTT. It codes for CATLVLGTEAFF. Looking up the rest from reference TRBV28 and TRBJ1-1 gives the full variable domain: DVKVTQSSRYLVKRTGEKVFLECVQDMDHENMFWYRQDPGLGLRLIYFSYDVKMKEKGDIPEGYSVSREKKERFSLILESASTNQTSMYLCATLVLGTEAFFGQGTRLTVV.

The rearrangement uses TRBV6-5 and TRBJ1-5; unclear D gene. The CDR3 totals 12 residues. V lost 8 bases, J lost 1 base, and 6 bases lay in between. The germline gives CDR1 MNHEY, CDR2 SVGAGI. The CDR3 loop is CASGESNQPQHF. CDR3 coding DNA: TGTGCCAGCGGCGAGAGCAATCAGCCCCAGCATTTT.

This sequence joins TRBV11-2 and TRBJ2-1; 14 bases are a match to TRBD2. The length of the CDR3 is 18 residues. Looked up from germline, CDR1 is SGHAT and CDR2 is FQNNGV. V was pared by 8 bases and J by 0 bases, with 9 bases of the junction left unmatched. DNA for the CDR3: TGTGCCAGCCGAGGACTAGCGGGAGGCCAAAGCTCCTACAATGAGCAGTTCTTC. Amino acid sequence: CASRGLAGGQSSYNEQFF.

The gene calls are TRBV7-6 and TRBJ1-2, with a possible D match to TRBD1 (6 bases). The CDR3 runs 14 residues. Germline V gene sequence: CDR1 SGHVS, CDR2 FNYEAQ. V lost 4 bases, J lost 5 bases, and 14 bases lay in between. This CDR3 reads CASSSQYTGYGYTF. In DNA, the CDR3 is TGTGCCAGCAGCTCCCAGTACACAGGGTATGGCTACACCTTC. Full variable domain (remainder filled in from reference TRBV7-6 and TRBJ1-2): GAGVSQSPRYKVTKRGQDVALRCDPISGHVSLYWYRQALGQGPEFLTYFNYEAQQDKSGLPNDRFSAERPEGSISTLTIQRTEQRDSAMYRCASSSQYTGYGYTFGSGTRLTVV.

In this sample, this clone turned up a few times. This chain's CDR3 is CASSLGLPYEQYF. The CDR3 DNA is TGTGCCAGCAGCTTGGGCCTCCCCTACGAGCAGTACTTC. This chain uses TRBV5-4 with TRBJ2-7; D not certain. Trimming stripped 0 bases from V and 2 bases from J, with 6 bases between. This CDR3 has 13 residues. Germline V lookup: CDR1 SGHNT, CDR2 YYREEE (reference sequence).

The chain is built from TRBV30 and TRBJ2-7, with 12 positions matching TRBD2. The trim removed 4 bases at V and 2 bases at J, leaving 3 bases unmatched. This CDR3 spans 14 amino acids. Germline CDR1 and CDR2: GTSNPN and SVGIG (reference sequence). The CDR3 coding sequence is TGTGCCTGGACTAGCGGGGGGGCAACCTACGAGCAGTACTTC. As protein: CAWTSGGATYEQYF.

The chain is built from TRBV19 and TRBJ1-5; D may be TRBD1 (5 bases). Germline CDR1 is LNHDA and CDR2 is SQIVND (reference sequence). CDR3 length equals 12 residues. The germline V and J ends were trimmed by 9 bases and 4 bases, with 10 bases remaining between them. The CDR3 nucleotides read TGTGCCAGCGGACGGGGGAATCAGCCCCAGCATTTT. It specifies CASGRGNQPQHF.

This chain joins TRBV28 and TRBJ1-1, with TRBD1 identical over 8 bases. V was clipped by 4 bases and J by 0 bases; unmatched bases: 1. Germline V lookup: CDR1 MDHEN, CDR2 SYDVKM. The length of the CDR3 is 14 residues. CDR3 nucleotide sequence: TGTGCCAGCAGTTACAGGGGGATGAACACTGAAGCTTTCTTT. As protein: CASSYRGMNTEAFF. Drawing the rest from reference TRBV28 and TRBJ1-1, the complete variable domain is DVKVTQSSRYLVKRTGEKVFLECVQDMDHENMFWYRQDPGLGLRLIYFSYDVKMKEKGDIPEGYSVSREKKERFSLILESASTNQTSMYLCASSYRGMNTEAFFGQGTRLTVV.

This sequence joins TRBV19 and TRBJ2-2; 10 bases agree with TRBD1. CDR1 LNHDA and CDR2 SQIVND come from the germline V gene (reference sequence). The ends lost 3 bases at V and 4 bases at J; junction bases unmatched: 2. The CDR3 has 15 residues. Written as DNA, the CDR3 is TGTGCCAGTAGTATCAGGACAGGGGGCACCGGGGAGCTGTTTTTT. It specifies CASSIRTGGTGELFF.

The J gene is TRBJ1-2, the V gene TRBV4-1; D perhaps matches TRBD1 (5 bases). Trimming left V 0 bases short and J 3 bases short, with 17 bases between. Germline loops: CDR1 MGHRA, CDR2 YSYEKL. CDR3 length equals 17 residues. The CDR3 loop is CASSQDWKAGWHYGYTF. CDR3 nucleotide sequence: TGCGCCAGCAGCCAAGATTGGAAGGCAGGGTGGCACTATGGCTACACCTTC.